The sequence of this TCR beta chain was determined in a study of CD8+ T cells in alopecia areata (dated 2018 in TCRdb). Study-wide context: Treated patients were enrolled in an open-label pilot trial of oral tofacitinib at 5 to 10 mg twice daily for moderate-to-severe alopecia areata. Patients received tofacitinib for 6 to 18 months and were then followed off drug for 6 months to check for delayed response and recurrence. Disease severity in treated patients was measured with the SALT score, which quantifies the percentage of affected scalp surface area. In both human patients and the C3H/HeJ mouse model, the study applied high-throughput TCRbeta sequencing to look at T cell clonal expansion in alopecia areata. Scalp tissue and sorted CD4+ and CD8+ peripheral blood T cells from patchy and totalis/universalis alopecia areata patients and from healthy controls were covered by human TCRbeta sequencing. Biopsies were taken from tofacitinib-treated patients at baseline and again at 4 and 24 weeks into treatment, and several of those patients also had a later scalp biopsy. Scalp clonality was compared across normal scalp (n=4), patchy alopecia areata scalp (n=8), and alopecia totalis/universalis scalp (n=8). The RNA source kit depended on sample type: the PAXgene miRNA kit for fixed scalp, the miRNeasy kit for PBMCs, and the RNeasy kit for mouse skin. TCRbeta CDR3 regions were amplified by immunoSEQ multiplex PCR using 35 Vbeta forward and 13 Jbeta reverse primers.

This clone was observed a few times. Its antigen specificity is not known. There are no base qualities to consult, and no much larger clone falls within one base. Between the V and J ends, shortened by 3 bases and 7 bases respectively, the junction contains 10 bases. Measured from the cysteine to the phenylalanine, the CDR3 is 13 residues long. The kept DNA is CDR3 alone, 39 bases in frame from the first base. The CDR1 and CDR2 encoded by the germline V gene are LGHNA and YNFKEQ. Library construction relied on the immunoSEQ multiplex PCR assay. For TCR sequencing, RNA was extracted from every sample and reverse transcribed into cDNA to serve as template. SuperScript III was used to make first-strand cDNA, primed with a 2:1 mix of oligo-dT and random hexamers. A synthetic immune receptor repertoire was used to assess amplification bias, and residual bias was removed computationally. The original methods were these. Raw reads were preprocessed for error removal, and CDR3 was defined according to IMGT conventions as running from the conserved cysteine to phenylalanine. Clonality was computed as 1 minus the Shannon entropy, with the entropy normalized by log2 of the number of productive unique TCRs. Scalp TCRbeta sequences were cross-referenced with sorted blood CD4 and CD8 repertoires so that the CD4 or CD8 identity of scalp clones could be inferred. The clones in this table, taken by TCRdb from immuneACCESS, are in-frame only. Not every clone is retained; where verified, under half of the shortfall comes from an unresolved V gene, and the cause of the rest is unknown. The V and J calls and clone size come from that table; D and trimming were worked out from the DNA. Here the sample has 150,000 to 200,000 clones; 50% to 75% occur a single time. Roughly 17% of the sample goes to the ten largest clones.

Reading the label with the study, this specimen's treatment or condition is: oral pan-JAK inhibitor, 5-10 mg twice daily. Lesional scalp punch biopsies and peripheral blood were collected from alopecia areata patients. PBMCs were separated by density centrifugation and stained for CD3, CD4 and CD8, after which CD4+ and CD8+ T cells were sorted on a FACSAria. Overall study outcomes, separate from this receptor: Scalp TCR repertoire analysis is complicated because resident alphabeta T cells in normal human skin are also sequenced, whereas mouse skin is dominated by gammadelta T cells. Shared TCR sequences between patients were less evident than in mice, which may be partly attributable to HLA diversity in the patient population. During tofacitinib treatment, many expanded lesional clones stuck around in both scalp and blood, and this persistence may partly explain why relapse happens after treatment is stopped. The treated cohort was small, with a single nonresponder, so links between baseline CD8+ expansion and response need larger studies. Compared with normal scalp, lesional scalp, particularly in alopecia totalis/universalis, had higher clonality and more expanded CD8+ clones, which suggests antigenic drive. Scalp clonality and the number of expanded CD8+ clones among the top 100 scalp clones were significantly decreased by tofacitinib.

Sample: CD4+ T cells sorted from blood, taken at approximately week 55, from a patient treated with tofacitinib. The sequence is built from TRBV4-2 and TRBJ2-1, with the D gene not clear enough to name. The source is a human donor with alopecia areata. The CDR3 is CASSQGPNNEQFF. The DNA is as follows: TGTGCCAGCAGCCAGGGTCCCAATAATGAGCAGTTCTTC.